The sequence of this T cell receptor beta chain was determined in a study of vaccination and CD4 T cells after COVID-19. In this sample, this clonotype turned up once. Its antigen is still unknown. Treatment given: approximately 9-day PBMC culture with coronavirus spike peptide pools or control peptides (ViraFEST assay). The Oncomine TCR Beta short-read assay was applied to DNA of cultured CD4+ T cells. In this case, cultured CD4+ T cells provided the extracted genomic DNA. Using its own MiXCR run on the PCR reads, TCRdb lists one record per CDR3 protein. The data hold thousands of distinct CDR3 sequences, with about 76% observed a single time. The trim removed 5 bases at V and 8 bases at J, leaving 14 bases unmatched. Germline V lookup: CDR1 MDHEN, CDR2 SYDVKM. The CDR3 has 16 amino acids.

V is TRBV28 and J is TRBJ1-2; 10 nucleotides align to TRBD1. This receptor was obtained from a human donor who had recovered from COVID-19. Sequencing was carried out using CD4+ T cells from blood, cultured in vitro. CDR3 bases: TGTGCCAGCAGTCCTATCACGGGACAGGGGTTTAGGGGCTACACCTTC. This encodes CASSPITGQGFRGYTF.